These 19 T cell receptor beta chains came from one sample sequenced in a study of cytomegalovirus exposure and HLA in healthy donors. 13 Jbeta primers and 60 Vbeta primers were used for the PCR. Sequenced by immunoSEQ multiplex PCR; TCRdb stores in-frame clones only, minus some. The data hold about 110,000 clones, with 60% to 80% observed a single time. The sample taken for sequencing was PBMCs. These TCRs come from a woman aged 25 to 39 in good health and CMV-seropositive.

The chain recombines TRBV7-8 with TRBJ2-1; 11 nucleotides match TRBD2. The V gene's germline CDR1 is SGHVS and CDR2 FQNEAQ. The trim removed 1 base at V and 6 bases at J, leaving 2 bases unmatched. CDR3 length: 15 amino acids. The CDR3 DNA follows: TGTGCCAGCAGCTTAGTAGCGGGGGGGCCCAATGAGCAGTTCTTC. Protein product: CASSLVAGGPNEQFF.

This clone was detected a few times. The V gene is TRBV9, the J gene TRBJ2-7; no definite D call. CDR3 length: 12 amino acids. The V gene lost 3 bases and the J gene lost 1 base, with 5 bases spanning the gap. CDR1 SGDLS and CDR2 YYNGEE come from the germline V gene. CDR3 nucleotides: TGTGCCAGCAGCGCAGGATCCTACGAGCAGTACTTC. Translated: CASSAGSYEQYF.

The chain joins TRBV6-1 to TRBJ1-2; D gene unclear. V was cut by 2 bases and J by 3 bases, with 7 bases left in between. Germline V gene lookup returns CDR1 MNHNS and CDR2 SASEGT. This CDR3 spans 13 amino acids. The CDR3 here is CASSESQYYGYTF. DNA of the CDR3: TGTGCCAGCAGTGAATCGCAGTACTATGGCTACACCTTC.

This sequence joins TRBV6-5 and TRBJ1-2; TRBD1 aligns across 7 bases. Losses at the gene ends were 6 bases for V and 1 base for J; bases not matched to a gene: 8. The CDR3 loop spans 15 amino acids. Per germline, CDR1 MNHEY and CDR2 SVGAGI. The DNA of the CDR3 is TGTGCCAGCAGAAAAACAGGGGCGCTTAACTATGGCTACACCTTC. This sequence encodes CASRKTGALNYGYTF.

This chain links TRBV9 with TRBJ1-2; 7 bases align to TRBD1. CDR1 and CDR2 from the germline V gene are SGDLS and YYNGEE. J gave up 1 base and V 3 bases, and 9 bases lay outside the gene matches. This CDR3 is built from 16 residues. The CDR3 loop reads CASSALRDRINYGYTF. The CDR3 bases are TGTGCCAGCAGCGCTCTCCGGGACAGAATTAACTATGGCTACACCTTC.

The chain joins TRBV6-5 to TRBJ1-1; D ambiguous. Germline lookup yields CDR1 MNHEY and CDR2 SVGAGI. This CDR3 spans 13 amino acids. Trimming stripped 0 bases from V and 3 bases from J, with 5 bases between. For the CDR3, the DNA is TGTGCCAGCAGTTACTCGCAGGACACTGAAGCTTTCTTT. Translating gives CASSYSQDTEAFF.

This clone was counted only a few times. This chain links TRBV18 with TRBJ1-4; D gene uncertain. The germline gives CDR1 KGHSH, CDR2 LQKENI. The CDR3 is made up of 13 amino acids. V gave up 3 bases and J gave up 4 bases, with 6 bases separating them. The CDR3 nucleotides are TGTGCCAGCTCACCCCCGGGTAATGAAAAACTGTTTTTT. Protein sequence: CASSPPGNEKLFF.

V and J are TRBV6-5 and TRBJ1-2, with TRBD1 matching over 7 bases. The CDR3 totals 15 residues. With 5 bases clipped from V and 4 bases from J, the junction kept 10 bases outside the gene matches. Per germline, CDR1 MNHEY and CDR2 SVGAGI. The CDR3, as DNA: TGTGCCAGCAGTATAGGACAGGCGGATTCCTATGGCTACACCTTC. Encoded protein: CASSIGQADSYGYTF.

This chain joins TRBV7-3 and TRBJ2-2, with 14 bases aligning to TRBD2. The CDR3 is made up of 16 amino acids. Unmatched junction bases numbered 2, after V lost 3 bases and J lost 5 bases. Germline assignment: CDR1 SGHTA and CDR2 FQGTGA. CDR3 nucleotide sequence: TGTGCCAGCAGCTTTGGGACTAGCGGGAGAACCGGGGAGCTGTTTTTT. This gives the protein CASSFGTSGRTGELFF.

The V call is TRBV6-1, the J call TRBJ1-2; the match to TRBD1 covers 7 bases. Germline V gene lookup returns CDR1 MNHNS and CDR2 SASEGT. The V gene end was trimmed by 5 bases and the J gene end by 8 bases; junction bases not matched to a gene: 11. This CDR3 region has 14 residues. This CDR3 is CASSLDREVWGYTF. As DNA, the CDR3 is TGTGCCAGCAGTTTAGACAGGGAGGTATGGGGCTACACCTTC.

The genes are TRBV19 and TRBJ1-1; possible D gene TRBD1, 5 bases. The CDR3 runs 14 residues. The V end was cut by 10 bases, the J end by 4 bases, with 19 bases between. Germline V gene data show CDR1 as LNHDA and CDR2 as SQIVND (reference sequence). This CDR3 is CATSSGTRGTEAFF. The CDR3 DNA reads as TGTGCCACCTCGTCGGGGACTCGAGGCACTGAAGCTTTCTTT. Drawing the rest from reference TRBV19 and TRBJ1-1, the complete variable domain is DGGITQSPKYLFRKEGQNVTLSCEQNLNHDAMYWYRQDPGQGLRLIYYSQIVNDFQKGDIAEGYSVSREKKESFPLTVTSAQKNPTAFYLCATSSGTRGTEAFFGQGTRLTVV.

V gene TRBV30 combines with J gene TRBJ2-1; 10 nucleotides align to TRBD2. In germline, CDR1 is GTSNPN, CDR2 SVGIG (reference sequence). The CDR3 covers 20 residues. After removal of 2 bases from V and 1 base from J, the junction contained 17 bases not matched to a gene. CDR3 amino acids: CAWSMERTSGGTGSYNEQFF. The CDR3 DNA reads TGTGCCTGGAGTATGGAGCGGACTAGCGGAGGGACAGGTTCCTACAATGAGCAGTTCTTC.

This chain connects TRBV2 to TRBJ1-2, with a possible D match to TRBD1 (6 bases). Trimming cost V 5 bases and J 6 bases, with 13 bases left between them. The germline V gene encodes CDR1 SNHLY and CDR2 FYNNEI. The CDR3 sequence is 13 residues long. CDR3 bases: TGTGCCAGCAGTACCCGGGGGGCGGATGGCTACACCTTC. Translating gives CASSTRGADGYTF.

This chain uses TRBV6-6 with TRBJ1-1, with D perhaps TRBD1 (5 bases). The CDR3 length is 13 residues. V shed 2 bases and J shed 3 bases, with 7 bases lying between them. The germline gives CDR1 MNHNY, CDR2 SVGAGI (reference sequence). For the CDR3, the DNA is TGTGCCAGCAGTTACCTAGGGGACACTGAAGCTTTCTTT. Translated: CASSYLGDTEAFF.

This chain connects TRBV6-1 to TRBJ1-2; 9 nucleotides agree with TRBD1. Unmatched junction bases numbered 8, after V lost 2 bases and J lost 7 bases. Per germline, CDR1 MNHNS and CDR2 SASEGT. The CDR3 contains 15 residues. For the CDR3, the DNA is TGTGCCAGCAGTGAAACAGGGGGCAGAACTGTTGGCTACACCTTC. It translates to CASSETGGRTVGYTF.

The DNA for the CDR3 is TGTGCCAGCAGTGAAGCGGGGACAATGGGCACTGAAGCTTTCTTT. This sequence encodes CASSEAGTMGTEAFF. The chain is built from TRBV6-1 and TRBJ1-1, with TRBD1 as a possible D gene (6 bases). V lost 0 bases, J lost 4 bases, and 12 bases lay in between. From germline, CDR1 is MNHNS and CDR2 SASEGT. The CDR3 has 15 residues.

The genes are TRBV6-5 and TRBJ1-4; D might be TRBD1 (5 bases). Germline V gene data show CDR1 as MNHEY and CDR2 as SVGAGI. The CDR3 extends over 15 amino acids. The ends were cut back, 0 bases at V and 8 bases at J, with 13 bases in the middle. The CDR3 bases are TGTGCCAGCAGTTACTCGTGGGGGGTAGGCGAAAAACTGTTTTTT. This gives the protein CASSYSWGVGEKLFF.

This sequence joins TRBV5-6 and TRBJ1-3; no clear D gene. Germline-derived CDR1 and CDR2 are SGHDT and YYEEEE. The CDR3 loop spans 15 amino acids. V was trimmed by 4 bases and J by 0 bases, leaving 11 bases between them. The CDR3 is CASSLKTYSGNTIYF. The CDR3, as DNA: TGTGCCAGCAGCCTGAAGACTTACTCTGGAAACACCATATATTTT.

V and J are TRBV7-6 and TRBJ1-4, with a tentative D call TRBD1 (5 bases). CDR1 is SGHVS and CDR2 is FNYEAQ in the germline V gene. The CDR3 has 15 residues. The ends were cut back, 1 base at V and 5 bases at J, with 11 bases in the middle. The CDR3 region has the DNA TGTGCCAGCAGCTTAGGAGGTGGGGCGAATGAAAAACTGTTTTTT. The encoded protein is CASSLGGGANEKLFF.